The entry below describes one T cell receptor (beta chain). Its antigen is currently unknown. Genomic DNA, serving as template, underwent TCR beta VDJ and CDR3 profiling. TCRdb re-derived calls from the reads in MiXCR, one entry per CDR3 protein. The data show some 280,000 distinct CDR3 sequences, 45% to 70% seen once. Trimming removed 2 bases at V and 2 bases at J, with 6 bases between. CDR3 length: 13 residues. The source of the sample is a study of CD8+CD57+ T cells in acquired aplastic anemia. Study as a whole: When averaged, DNA from sorted CD4+ and CD8+ cells came to 2.5 to 4 ug. Study conclusions and caveats: Significant differences in CD8+ Simpson's diversity were not observed between patients and controls. Patients and controls shared about 30 CD8+ CDR3 sequences, which appeared highly expressed in patients and within their immunodominant clones.

The V and J genes are TRBV12-3 or TRBV12-4 and TRBJ2-5; D is ambiguous. The origin of this receptor is a human donor with severe aplastic anemia or a healthy control (not recorded which). The specimen sequenced was sorted CD4+, CD8+, or CD8+CD57+ T cells (not recorded which) from PBMCs. The CDR3 loop is CASSLLNQETQYF. The DNA for the CDR3 is TGTGCCAGCAGTTTATTGAATCAAGAGACCCAGTACTTC.